This T cell receptor (beta chain) was recorded in a study of OX40 agonist ivuxolimab in advanced cancers. The CDR3 totals 15 residues. With V trimmed by 2 bases and J by 6 bases, 6 bases remained unmatched. The germline CDR1 and CDR2 sequences are MNHEY and SVGAGI. Some clones are missing from TCRdb's copy, which holds only in-frame ones; the method was immunoSEQ multiplex PCR. The data contain 60,000 to 85,000 clones, over 70% of them singletons. Source: CD4+ or CD8+ T cells sorted from blood, taken in a trial of the OX40 agonist ivuxolimab. The TCR originated in an adult with an advanced solid tumor such as melanoma, head and neck, liver or kidney cancer. The rearrangement links TRBV6-5 to TRBJ2-1, with 8 bases lining up with TRBD2. CDR3 residues: CASSYASGSPNEQFF. DNA of the CDR3: TGTGCCAGCAGTTACGCTAGCGGGTCACCCAATGAGCAGTTCTTC.